The clone carrying this TCR beta chain was found a few times. This entry is derived from a study of T cells after yellow fever vaccination. CDR3 length: 15 amino acids. From germline, CDR1 is MNHEY and CDR2 SVGEGT. J was trimmed by 4 bases and V by 5 bases; bases with no gene match: 7. Each CDR3 protein gets one entry after TCRdb re-called the 5' RACE reads with MiXCR. This table holds 350,000 to 550,000 distinct CDR3 sequences, over 15% found once. The sequence was collected from a man aged 18 to 29 who received the YFV17D yellow fever vaccine. The sample here was PBMCs, taken before the yellow fever booster vaccination. The chain couples TRBV6-2 or TRBV6-3 to TRBJ2-2, with 7 bases identical to TRBD1. DNA of the CDR3: TGTGCCAGCAGTGGACAGGTCGAGCGCACCGGGGAGCTGTTTTTT. It specifies CASSGQVERTGELFF.